The next 16 T cell receptor beta chains were all read from a single sample in a study of shared clonotypes between healthy human individuals. Assay used: immunoSEQ multiplex PCR; TCRdb lists only in-frame clones, some missing. Of around 440,000 clones listed, roughly three quarters are singletons. Sequenced material: PBMCs. These receptors came from a woman aged 40-49 years in good health. Some clones in this sample may be carry-over from other donors' samples.

V usage is TRBV30 and J usage is TRBJ2-3; 8 positions match TRBD2. V was clipped by 2 bases and J by 4 bases; unmatched bases: 5. The CDR3 covers 14 residues. CDR1 and CDR2 from the germline V gene are GTSNPN and SVGIG (reference sequence). CDR3 in DNA: TGTGCCTGGAGTCGAGGGACTAGGGCAGATACGCAGTATTTT. Residues: CAWSRGTRADTQYF. Variable domain in full (rest from reference TRBV30 and TRBJ2-3): SQTIHQWPATLVQPVGSPLSLECTVEGTSNPNLYWYRQAAGRGLQLLFYSVGIGQISSEVPQNLSASRPQDRQFILSSKKLLLSDSGFYLCAWSRGTRADTQYFGPGTRLTVL.

Concerning this clone: A far larger clone is a single base away, which makes a read error likely. The rearrangement uses TRBV28 and TRBJ1-5; D call uncertain. Germline lookup yields CDR1 MDHEN and CDR2 SYDVKM. The CDR3 consists of 13 residues. Trimming left V 8 bases short and J 4 bases short, with 12 bases between. CDR3 amino acids: CASDRGENQPQHF. The CDR3 DNA is TGTGCCAGCGACCGTGGGGAGAATCAGCCCCAGCATTTT.

Concerning this clone itself: The sample contains more than one DNA sequence encoding this CDR3. This chain connects TRBV18 to TRBJ2-3; 7 bases fit TRBD2. Germline trimming cut 1 base from V and 2 bases from J; bases unmatched to any gene: 3. CDR3 length equals 15 residues. In germline, CDR1 is KGHSH, CDR2 LQKENI. The CDR3 DNA is TGTGCCAGCTCACCACTAGCGGGCCCCACAGATACGCAGTATTTT. Translated: CASSPLAGPTDTQYF.

The chain carries TRBV20-1 and TRBJ2-5; unclear D gene. CDR1 DFQATT and CDR2 SNEGSKA come from the germline V gene (reference sequence). The CDR3 length is 11 residues. Here the CDR3 DNA reads TGCGGAAGTAGGGAACAAGAGACCCAGTACTTC. Translating gives CGSREQETQYF.

The chain couples TRBV28 to TRBJ1-5; D not resolved. With 2 bases removed from V and 6 bases from J, the gap between germline ends came to 14 bases. The CDR3 extends over 15 amino acids. Germline V gives CDR1 MDHEN, CDR2 SYDVKM. The CDR3 spells CASSLGPSRLQPQHF. The CDR3 bases are TGTGCCAGCAGTTTAGGACCTTCAAGACTTCAGCCCCAGCATTTT.

Regarding this clone: A far larger clone is one base from this, pointing to a likely read error. The chain couples TRBV4-3 to TRBJ1-4; tentatively, D is TRBD1 (5 bases). Per germline, CDR1 LGHNA and CDR2 YSLEER. There are 14 residues in the CDR3. The CDR3 loop reads CANSHDSSNEKLFF. The CDR3, as DNA: TGCGCCAACAGCCACGACAGTTCTAATGAAAAACTGTTTTTT.

The genes are TRBV2 and TRBJ1-1, with 7 bases identical to TRBD1. The V and J ends lost 5 bases and 0 bases, in that order; junction bases with no gene match: 6. CDR1 is SNHLY, CDR2 FYNNEI, per germline. The CDR3 is 15 residues long. The CDR3 spells CASSREGAMNTEAFF. CDR3 nucleotides: TGTGCCAGCAGTCGGGAGGGGGCTATGAACACTGAAGCTTTCTTT.

The chain combines TRBV7-9 with TRBJ1-2; 10 nucleotides match TRBD1. This CDR3 has 17 amino acids. Trimming at V came to 5 bases and at J to 4 bases, leaving 13 bases not matched to a gene. Per germline, CDR1 SEHNR and CDR2 FQNEAQ (reference sequence). The CDR3 loop is CASSPEPGTGEIYGYTF. In DNA, the CDR3 is TGTGCCAGCAGCCCCGAGCCCGGGACAGGGGAAATCTATGGCTACACCTTC.

The chain couples TRBV15 to TRBJ2-5; D possibly matches TRBD1 or TRBD2 (6 bases each). V was trimmed by 3 bases and J by 5 bases, leaving 13 bases between them. Germline lookup yields CDR1 LNHNV and CDR2 YYDKDF (reference sequence). The CDR3 covers 14 residues. CDR3 DNA: TGTGCCACCAGCAGGGGGGGCGGATCGGAGACCCAGTACTTC. Its translation: CATSRGGGSETQYF.

J is TRBJ1-5 and V is TRBV6-1, with 8 bases matching TRBD1. The CDR3 length is 14 residues. The trim removed 5 bases at V and 10 bases at J, leaving 10 bases unmatched. CDR1 MNHNS and CDR2 SASEGT come from the germline V gene. As DNA, the CDR3 is TGTGCCAGCAGTAGGACAGGGAGCATCAGCCCCCAGCATTTT. This codes for CASSRTGSISPQHF.

The genes are TRBV27 and TRBJ1-5; TRBD1 aligns across 8 bases. This CDR3 has 17 residues. After removal of 0 bases from V and 5 bases from J, the junction contained 9 bases not matched to a gene. Per the germline V gene, CDR1 is MNHEY and CDR2 is SMNVEV (reference sequence). The CDR3 region has the DNA TGTGCCAGCAGTTTATCGGCGGTCGGGACAGGATATCAGCCCCAGCATTTT. Translated: CASSLSAVGTGYQPQHF.

This clone showed up just a few times. The chain couples TRBV19 to TRBJ2-1, with 9 bases matching TRBD2. The CDR3 sequence is 15 residues long. Trimming at V came to 3 bases and at J to 8 bases, leaving 8 bases not matched to a gene. In germline, CDR1 is LNHDA, CDR2 SQIVND (reference sequence). The DNA of the CDR3 is TGTGCCAGTAGTATCGCTATAGCGGGAGATGATGAGCAGTTCTTC. Translated: CASSIAIAGDDEQFF.

The chain joins TRBV9 to TRBJ2-5; D gene ambiguous. The DNA end favors TRBJ2-7, so the J call may be wrong. From germline, CDR1 is SGDLS and CDR2 YYNGEE. The CDR3 loop spans 13 amino acids. CDR3 bases: TGTGCCAGCAGCGTAAGACTCACGGGCGAGCAGTACTTC. Translated, it gives CASSVRLTGEQYF.

This clone turned up a few times. A read error may explain this, as a much larger clone is one base away. The chain links TRBV19 to TRBJ1-1; D unresolved. The CDR3 spans 13 residues. V was pared by 0 bases and J by 1 base, with 3 bases between. Germline V gene sequence: CDR1 LNHDA, CDR2 SQIVND (reference sequence). CDR3 DNA: TGTGCCAGTAGTATAGATGGGAACACTGAAGCTTTCTTT. Its translation is CASSIDGNTEAFF.

V is TRBV10-3 and J is TRBJ2-7, with 12 bases lining up with TRBD2. The CDR3 totals 15 residues. Germline CDR1 reads ENHRY; CDR2 reads SYGVKD. Trimming took 2 bases from V and 2 from J; bases not matched to a gene: 1. The CDR3 DNA reads TGTGCCATCAGTGAGGGACTAGCGGGAACCTACGAGCAGTACTTC. Protein sequence: CAISEGLAGTYEQYF.

J is TRBJ1-2 and V is TRBV7-6, with a possible D match to TRBD1 (6 bases). V was pared by 4 bases and J by 3 bases, with 12 bases between. CDR3 length equals 14 residues. Germline V gene data show CDR1 as SGHVS and CDR2 as FNYEAQ. The DNA for the CDR3 is TGTGCCAGCAGCTACGCCTCAGGGGACTATGGCTACACCTTC. Translated: CASSYASGDYGYTF. The full variable domain, completed using reference TRBV7-6 and TRBJ1-2, is GAGVSQSPRYKVTKRGQDVALRCDPISGHVSLYWYRQALGQGPEFLTYFNYEAQQDKSGLPNDRFSAERPEGSISTLTIQRTEQRDSAMYRCASSYASGDYGYTFGSGTRLTVV.